The rows below give T cell receptor beta chains drawn from one sample of a study of cytomegalovirus exposure and HLA in healthy donors. Profiled with immunoSEQ multiplex PCR; TCRdb holds only in-frame clones, not every one. The data hold fewer than 100,000 clones, with less than 8% observed a single time. Specimen: PBMCs. The receptors here all came from a man aged 45-60 years in good health and CMV-seronegative. Each CDR3 is given with its conserved first and last residue. A D gene is named only where the DNA matches it firmly. Only part of the rows carry a size: once, few, many, or a class if the clone is expanded.

>NA|TRBV6-1|few|TRBJ2-4
CASSERTGRGLAKNIQYF
TGTGCCAGCAGCGAAAGGACAGGGAGGGGGCTAGCCAAAAACATTCAGTACTTC
>TRBD2|TRBV2|NA|TRBJ2-7
CASSVIELAGGGTYEQYF
TGTGCCAGCAGTGTGATAGAACTAGCGGGAGGGGGTACCTACGAGCAGTACTTC
>NA|TRBV11-2|NA|TRBJ2-3
CASSLGEISTDTQYF
TGTGCCAGCAGCTTGGGAGAAATTAGCACAGATACGCAGTATTTT
>NA|TRBV19|NA|TRBJ2-5
CASSMRTVQETQYF
TGTGCCAGTAGTATGCGGACAGTCCAAGAGACCCAGTACTTC
>NA|TRBV18|few|TRBJ2-7
CASSPFGDEQYF
TGTGCCAGCTCACCATTTGGAGACGAGCAGTACTTC
>TRBD1|TRBV7-3|NA|TRBJ2-5
CASSLGQGAEETQYF
TGTGCCAGCAGCCTGGGACAGGGGGCCGAGGAGACCCAGTACTTC
>TRBD1|TRBV19|NA|TRBJ2-7
CASTPTGGTSYEQYF
TGTGCCAGTACCCCGACAGGGGGCACGAGCTACGAGCAGTACTTC
>NA|TRBV23-1|NA|TRBJ1-1
CASSQSEESQNTEAFF
TGCGCCAGCAGTCAATCGGAGGAGAGCCAGAACACTGAAGCTTTCTTT
>TRBD1|TRBV19|NA|TRBJ2-7
CASGGQGLRFNEQYF
TGTGCCAGTGGAGGACAGGGATTAAGATTTAATGAGCAGTACTTC
>TRBD1|TRBV7-9|NA|TRBJ2-6
CASSFWTGSSGANVLTF
TGTGCCAGCAGCTTCTGGACAGGGAGCTCTGGGGCCAACGTCCTGACTTTC
>NA|TRBV5-1|NA|TRBJ2-1
CASSSSPGNEQFF
TGCGCCAGCAGCTCCTCACCAGGGAATGAGCAGTTCTTC
>TRBD1|TRBV6-5|NA|TRBJ1-6
CASKLGGLDNSPLHF
TGTGCCAGCAAGCTAGGGGGCCTAGATAATTCACCCCTCCACTTT
>NA|TRBV19|once|TRBJ2-7
CASSQAVPYEQYF
TGTGCCAGTAGTCAAGCGGTACCCTACGAGCAGTACTTC
>NA|TRBV27|few|TRBJ2-2
CASSLGRGNTGELFF
TGTGCCAGCAGTCTCGGCAGGGGAAACACCGGGGAGCTGTTTTTT
>TRBD1|TRBV6-6|NA|TRBJ1-1
CASSTEQGYTEAFF
TGTGCCAGCAGTACGGAACAGGGGTACACTGAAGCTTTCTTT
>TRBD2|TRBV9|NA|TRBJ2-5
CASSVAPPTSGQETQYF
TGTGCCAGCAGCGTAGCCCCACCTACTAGCGGGCAAGAGACCCAGTACTTC
>NA|TRBV15|NA|TRBJ2-3
CATSSSQGSYRTDTQYF
TGTGCCACCAGCAGTTCGCAGGGAAGCTATCGCACAGATACGCAGTATTTT
>NA|TRBV19|few|TRBJ1-5
CASSMSAGTIQPQHF
TGTGCCAGTAGTATGTCGGCAGGGACTATTCAACCCCAGCATTTT
>NA|TRBV5-1|NA|TRBJ2-2
CASSFGRGVTGELFF
TGCGCCAGCAGCTTCGGCAGAGGAGTCACCGGGGAGCTGTTTTTT
>TRBD2|TRBV6-5|NA|TRBJ2-3
CASSYSLAGVTDTQYF
TGTGCCAGCAGTTACTCACTAGCGGGGGTCACAGATACGCAGTATTTT
>NA|TRBV23-1|NA|TRBJ1-6
CASSQGSTWRRPLHF
TGCGCCAGCAGTCAAGGGTCAACCTGGAGACGACCCCTCCACTTT
>TRBD1|TRBV18|NA|TRBJ1-5
CASSPGTDSNQPQHF
TGTGCCAGCTCACCGGGGACAGATAGCAATCAGCCCCAGCATTTT
>NA|TRBV4-1|few|TRBJ2-5
CASSPNQGKETQYF
TGCGCCAGCAGCCCCAATCAGGGGAAAGAGACCCAGTACTTC
>NA|TRBV15|NA|TRBJ1-5
CATSVDSQGHQPQHF
TGTGCCACCAGCGTAGATTCACAGGGTCATCAGCCCCAGCATTTT
>NA|TRBV13|NA|TRBJ2-5
CASSLRGEETQYF
TGTGCCAGCAGCTTAAGGGGCGAAGAGACCCAGTACTTC
>NA|TRBV28|NA|TRBJ1-4
CASSSQQGEKLFF
TGTGCCAGCAGTTCTCAACAGGGCGAAAAACTGTTTTTT
>TRBD1|TRBV7-2|few|TRBJ1-2
CASSLEAGGKYGYTF
TGTGCCAGCAGCTTAGAGGCAGGGGGCAAATATGGCTACACCTTC
>TRBD1|TRBV28|NA|TRBJ1-1
CASSISRGSGTEAFF
TGTGCCAGCAGCATATCCAGGGGGTCGGGGACTGAAGCTTTCTTT
>NA|TRBV9|few|TRBJ1-2
CASSATVSGYTF
TGTGCCAGCAGCGCGACAGTTTCCGGCTACACCTTC